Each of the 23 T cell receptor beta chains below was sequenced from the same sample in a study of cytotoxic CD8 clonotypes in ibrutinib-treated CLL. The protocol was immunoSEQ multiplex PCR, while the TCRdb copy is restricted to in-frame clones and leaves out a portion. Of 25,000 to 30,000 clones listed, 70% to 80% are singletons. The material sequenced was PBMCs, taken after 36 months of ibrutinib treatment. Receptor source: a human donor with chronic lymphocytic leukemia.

CDR3 coding DNA: TGTGCCAGCAGCGTAGCGTTGGGAGCAGATACGCAGTATTTT. Translation: CASSVALGADTQYF. The chain has TRBV9 and TRBJ2-3, with D perhaps matching TRBD2 (5 bases). This CDR3 contains 14 residues. The germline CDR1 and CDR2 sequences are SGDLS and YYNGEE. Trimming removed 0 bases from V and 4 bases from J, with 9 bases in between.

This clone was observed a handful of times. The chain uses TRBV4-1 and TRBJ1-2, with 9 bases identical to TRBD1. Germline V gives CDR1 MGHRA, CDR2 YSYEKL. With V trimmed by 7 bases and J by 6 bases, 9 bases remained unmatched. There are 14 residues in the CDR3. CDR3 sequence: CASTSVGQGNGYTF. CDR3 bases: TGCGCCAGCACCTCCGTGGGACAGGGCAATGGCTACACCTTC.

The CDR3: CASSERTVNLNTEAFF. CDR3 sequence (DNA): TGTGCCAGCAGCGAAAGGACCGTGAATTTGAACACTGAAGCTTTCTTT. This chain uses TRBV7-6 with TRBJ1-1; no definite D call. Per germline, CDR1 SGHVS and CDR2 FNYEAQ. The V and J ends lost 5 bases and 0 bases respectively, with 16 bases between them. The CDR3 spans 16 residues.

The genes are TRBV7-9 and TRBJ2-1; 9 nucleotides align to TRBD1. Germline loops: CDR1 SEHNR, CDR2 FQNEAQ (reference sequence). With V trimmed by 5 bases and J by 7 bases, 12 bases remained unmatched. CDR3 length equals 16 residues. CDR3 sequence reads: CASSRGPGQGFNEQFF. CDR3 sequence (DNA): TGTGCCAGCAGCCGTGGGCCGGGACAGGGCTTTAATGAGCAGTTCTTC.

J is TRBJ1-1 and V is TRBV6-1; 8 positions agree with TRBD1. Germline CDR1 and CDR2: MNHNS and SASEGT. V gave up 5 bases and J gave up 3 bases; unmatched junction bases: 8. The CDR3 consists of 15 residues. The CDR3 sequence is CASSRTGPLYTEAFF. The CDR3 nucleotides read TGTGCCAGCAGTAGGACAGGGCCCCTCTACACTGAAGCTTTCTTT.

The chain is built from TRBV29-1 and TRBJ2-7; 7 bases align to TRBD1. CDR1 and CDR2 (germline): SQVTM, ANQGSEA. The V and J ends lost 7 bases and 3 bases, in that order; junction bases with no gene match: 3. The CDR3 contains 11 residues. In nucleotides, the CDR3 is TGCAGCGCCGGGACAGACTACGAGCAGTACTTC. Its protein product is CSAGTDYEQYF.

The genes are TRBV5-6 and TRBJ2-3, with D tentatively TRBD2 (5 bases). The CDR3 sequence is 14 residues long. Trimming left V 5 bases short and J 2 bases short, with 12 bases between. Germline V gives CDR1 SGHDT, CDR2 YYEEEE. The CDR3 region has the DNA TGTGCCAGCAGGATGCGGGTTTCCACAGATACGCAGTATTTT. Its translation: CASRMRVSTDTQYF.

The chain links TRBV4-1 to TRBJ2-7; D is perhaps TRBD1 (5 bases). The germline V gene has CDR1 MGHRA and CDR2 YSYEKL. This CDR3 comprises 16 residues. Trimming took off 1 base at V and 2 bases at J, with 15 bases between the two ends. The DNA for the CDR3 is TGCGCCAGCAGCCAAGGGATAGGCAGGGTCACCTACGAGCAGTACTTC. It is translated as CASSQGIGRVTYEQYF.

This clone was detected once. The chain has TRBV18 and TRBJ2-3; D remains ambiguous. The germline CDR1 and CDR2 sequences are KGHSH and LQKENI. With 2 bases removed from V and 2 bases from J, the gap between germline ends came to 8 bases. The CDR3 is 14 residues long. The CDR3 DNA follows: TGTGCCAGCTCACCAAGCCCACTCACAGATACGCAGTATTTT. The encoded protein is CASSPSPLTDTQYF. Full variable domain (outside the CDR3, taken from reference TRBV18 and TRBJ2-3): NAGVMQNPRHLVRRRGQEARLRCSPMKGHSHVYWYRQLPEEGLKFMVYLQKENIIDESGMPKERFSAEFPKEGPSILRIQQVVRGDSAAYFCASSPSPLTDTQYFGPGTRLTVL.

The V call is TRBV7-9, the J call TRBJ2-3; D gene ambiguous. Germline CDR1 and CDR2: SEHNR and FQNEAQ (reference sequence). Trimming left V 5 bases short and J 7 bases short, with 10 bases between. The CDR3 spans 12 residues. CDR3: CASSPSENTQYF. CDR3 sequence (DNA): TGTGCCAGCAGCCCCTCAGAAAATACGCAGTATTTT. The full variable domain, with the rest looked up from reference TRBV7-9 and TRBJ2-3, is DTGVSQNPRHKITKRGQNVTFRCDPISEHNRLYWYRQTLGQGPEFLTYFQNEAQLEKSRLLSDRFSAERPKGSFSTLEIQRTEQGDSAMYLCASSPSENTQYFGPGTRLTVL.

CDR3 amino acids: CATSMETGKRGQPQHF. Written as DNA, the CDR3 is TGTGCCACCAGCATGGAAACGGGGAAGAGGGGTCAGCCCCAGCATTTT. The rearrangement uses TRBV15 and TRBJ1-5; D perhaps matches TRBD1 (5 bases). V was shortened by 4 bases and J by 6 bases, with 19 bases between the two germline ends. The CDR3 spans 16 residues. CDR1 and CDR2 (germline): LNHNV, YYDKDF (reference sequence).

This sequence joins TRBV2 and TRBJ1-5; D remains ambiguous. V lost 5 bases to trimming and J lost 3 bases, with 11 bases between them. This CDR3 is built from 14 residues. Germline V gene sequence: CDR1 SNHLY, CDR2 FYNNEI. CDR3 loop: CASSRGQSNQPQHF. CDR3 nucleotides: TGTGCCAGCAGTCGAGGCCAATCCAATCAGCCCCAGCATTTT.

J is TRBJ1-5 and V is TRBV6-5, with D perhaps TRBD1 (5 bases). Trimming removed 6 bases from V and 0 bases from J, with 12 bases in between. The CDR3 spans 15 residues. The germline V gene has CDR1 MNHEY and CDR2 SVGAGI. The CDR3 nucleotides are TGTGCCAGCAGCAAGGGACCCTATAGCAATCAGCCCCAGCATTTT. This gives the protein CASSKGPYSNQPQHF.

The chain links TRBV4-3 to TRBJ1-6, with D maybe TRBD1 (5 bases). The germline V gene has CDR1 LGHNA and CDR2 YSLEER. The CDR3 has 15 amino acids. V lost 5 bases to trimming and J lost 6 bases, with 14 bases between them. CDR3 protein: CASSLSRQFNSPLHF. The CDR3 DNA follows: TGCGCCAGCAGCTTGAGCCGACAGTTTAATTCACCCCTCCACTTT.

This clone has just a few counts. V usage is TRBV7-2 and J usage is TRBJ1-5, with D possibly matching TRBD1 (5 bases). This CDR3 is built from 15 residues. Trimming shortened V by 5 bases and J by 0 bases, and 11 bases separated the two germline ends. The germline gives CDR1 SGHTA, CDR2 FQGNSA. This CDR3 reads CASSPRGYSNQPQHF. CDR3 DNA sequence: TGTGCCAGCAGCCCAAGGGGTTATAGCAATCAGCCCCAGCATTTT.

CDR3 loop: CASSVVTEAFF. As DNA, the CDR3 is TGTGCCAGCAGCGTAGTTACTGAAGCTTTCTTT. The chain is built from TRBV9 and TRBJ1-1; D gene unclear. The V gene's germline CDR1 is SGDLS and CDR2 YYNGEE. V gave up 0 bases and J gave up 5 bases, with 2 bases separating them. This CDR3 is 11 amino acids long.

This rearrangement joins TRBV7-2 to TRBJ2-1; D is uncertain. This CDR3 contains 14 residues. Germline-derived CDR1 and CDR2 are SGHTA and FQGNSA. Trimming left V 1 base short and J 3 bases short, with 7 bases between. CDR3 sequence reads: CASSLGVYYNEQFF. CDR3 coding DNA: TGTGCCAGCAGCTTAGGGGTTTACTACAATGAGCAGTTCTTC. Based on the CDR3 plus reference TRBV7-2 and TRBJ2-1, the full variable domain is GAGVSQSPSNKVTEKGKDVELRCDPISGHTALYWYRQSLGQGLEFLIYFQGNSAPDKSGLPSDRFSAERTGGSVSTLTIQRTQQEDSAVYLCASSLGVYYNEQFFGPGTRLTVL.

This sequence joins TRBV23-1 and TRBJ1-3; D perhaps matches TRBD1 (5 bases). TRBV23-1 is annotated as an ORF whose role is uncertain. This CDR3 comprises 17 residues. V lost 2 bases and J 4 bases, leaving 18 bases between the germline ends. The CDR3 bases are TGCGCCAGCAGTCAAACGGGACTTCGGGTCTGGGGAAACACCATATATTTT. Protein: CASSQTGLRVWGNTIYF.

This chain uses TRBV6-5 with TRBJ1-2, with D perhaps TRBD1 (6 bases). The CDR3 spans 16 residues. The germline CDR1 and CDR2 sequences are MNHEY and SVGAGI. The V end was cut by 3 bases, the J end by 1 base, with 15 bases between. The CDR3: CASSYEPQGINYGYTF. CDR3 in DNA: TGTGCCAGCAGTTATGAGCCCCAGGGGATTAACTATGGCTACACCTTC.

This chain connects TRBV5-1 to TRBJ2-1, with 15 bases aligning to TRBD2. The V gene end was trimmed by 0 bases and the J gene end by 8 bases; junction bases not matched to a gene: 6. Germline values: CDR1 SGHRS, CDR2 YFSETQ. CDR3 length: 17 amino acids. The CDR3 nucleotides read TGCGCCAGCAGCTTGGGGACTAGCGGGGGGGCCTGGGATGAGCAGTTCTTC. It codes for CASSLGTSGGAWDEQFF.

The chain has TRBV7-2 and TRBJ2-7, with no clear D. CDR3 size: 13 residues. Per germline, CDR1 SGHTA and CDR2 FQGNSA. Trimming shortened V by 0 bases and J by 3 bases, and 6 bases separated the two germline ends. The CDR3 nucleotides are TGTGCCAGCAGCTTAGCTCACAGCTACGAGCAGTACTTC. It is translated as CASSLAHSYEQYF.

The CDR3 sequence is CASSLAGQGQNIQYF. The CDR3 DNA sequence: TGCGCCAGCAGCTTGGCGGGACAGGGCCAAAACATTCAGTACTTC. This chain links TRBV5-1 with TRBJ2-4, with 9 bases identical to TRBD1. V trimming: 0 bases; J trimming: 5 bases; junction bases outside the gene matches: 3. Germline CDR1 is SGHRS and CDR2 is YFSETQ. This CDR3 region has 15 residues.

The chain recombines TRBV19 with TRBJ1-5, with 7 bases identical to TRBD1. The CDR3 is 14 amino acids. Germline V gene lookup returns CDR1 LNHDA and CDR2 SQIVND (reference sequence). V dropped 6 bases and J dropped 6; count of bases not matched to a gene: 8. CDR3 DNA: TGTGCCAGTAGCCTTAACAGGGGCGGTCAGCCCCAGCATTTT. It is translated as CASSLNRGGQPQHF.